This entry concerns a single T cell receptor beta chain. Sequencing used immunoSEQ multiplex PCR; TCRdb keeps in-frame clones, though not all of them. The sample holds over 1.4 million clones, 96% seen once. These data are taken from a study of shared clonotypes between healthy human individuals. Study-wide background: Three CD4 naive, three CD4 memory, two CD8 naive and one CD8 memory plate were used per donor.

CDR3 length: 13 residues. Germline V gives CDR1 MDHEN, CDR2 SYDVKM. Trimming took off 8 bases at V and 11 bases at J, with 19 bases between the two ends. The source is a man aged 25-45 years in good health. Sequences were obtained from naive CD4+ T cells sorted from blood. Subset: CD45RA+ positively selected. The V gene is TRBV28, the J gene TRBJ2-4, with unresolved D. The CDR3 sequence: CASGENTALVQYF. CDR3 in DNA: TGTGCCAGCGGTGAGAACACGGCCTTAGTTCAGTACTTC.